This TCR beta chain was retrieved from a study of T cell changes during pregnancy in multiple sclerosis. The CDR3 contains 17 residues. Germline CDR1 and CDR2: MRHNA and SNTAGT. Trimming took 2 bases from V and 6 from J, leaving 20 bases between them. This table comes from immunoSEQ multiplex PCR, and its TCRdb copy is limited to in-frame clones, with some not included. In the table there are some 77,000 clones, 90% to 95% of which are singletons. Specimen: peripheral blood, collected after pregnancy. The TCR was taken from a female donor in good health, enrolled as a control in a pregnancy study. The chain is built from TRBV6-4 and TRBJ2-1; D uncertain. This chain's CDR3 is CASSDREVRGGGNEQFF. The CDR3 DNA sequence: TGTGCCAGCAGTGACAGAGAGGTGCGAGGCGGTGGCAATGAGCAGTTCTTC.